This entry lists 25 T cell receptor beta chains sequenced from one sample in a study of blood T cell repertoires in COVID-19. Sequencing used immunoSEQ multiplex PCR; TCRdb keeps in-frame clones, though not all of them. This sample carries tens of thousands of clones, 90% of them seen once, and the ten largest clones take roughly 4.5%. Sequencing input: peripheral blood. The receptors were sampled from a woman over 75 with active or convalescent COVID-19.

The V and J genes are TRBV7-2 and TRBJ2-4; a possible D gene is TRBD1 (5 bases). Trimming left V 6 bases short and J 8 bases short, with 17 bases between. Germline-derived CDR1 and CDR2 are SGHTA and FQGNSA. CDR3 length equals 14 residues. CDR3 DNA: TGTGCCAGCAGTTCGCCGAAGCAGGGTTACATTCAGTACTTC. It translates to CASSSPKQGYIQYF.

V usage is TRBV12-3 or TRBV12-4 and J usage is TRBJ1-1; D is unclear. With 6 bases removed from V and 4 bases from J, the gap between germline ends came to 12 bases. CDR3 size: 13 residues. The CDR3 spells CASSSSTSTEAFF. The DNA for the CDR3 is TGTGCCAGCAGCTCTAGTACGAGCACTGAAGCTTTCTTT.

A single count supports this clone. The chain is built from TRBV4-3 and TRBJ1-1, with no clear D. Germline CDR1 is LGHNA and CDR2 is YSLEER. The CDR3 length is 16 residues. Trimming pared 0 bases from V and 0 bases from J, leaving 11 bases between. The CDR3 sequence is CASSQEGKDLNTEAFF. The CDR3 DNA follows: TGCGCCAGCAGCCAAGAGGGGAAGGACTTGAACACTGAAGCTTTCTTT.

J is TRBJ2-3 and V is TRBV28; the D gene is possibly TRBD1 (6 bases). The V gene's germline CDR1 is MDHEN and CDR2 SYDVKM. The CDR3 is made up of 16 amino acids. V dropped 0 bases and J dropped 2 bases, with 12 bases sitting between them. As DNA, the CDR3 is TGTGCCAGCAGTTTATGGGGCAGGGGATACACAGATACGCAGTATTTT. Its protein is CASSLWGRGYTDTQYF.

The chain uses TRBV3-1 (or the pseudogene TRBV3-2) and TRBJ1-1; D unresolved. Between the trimmed V and J ends, which lost 1 base and 4 bases, there was a span of 7 bases. The germline gives CDR1 LGHDT, CDR2 YNNKEL (reference sequence). CDR3 length equals 13 residues. The chain's CDR3 is CASSQVSSTEAFF. CDR3 in DNA: TGTGCCAGCAGCCAAGTTAGTTCCACTGAAGCTTTCTTT.

V is TRBV7-9 and J is TRBJ2-5, with a tentative D call TRBD1 (5 bases). V lost 5 bases, J lost 2 bases, and 9 bases lay in between. The CDR3 has 13 residues. From germline, CDR1 is SEHNR and CDR2 FQNEAQ (reference sequence). CDR3 in DNA: TGTGCCAGCAGCCCGACAGTACAAGAGACCCAGTACTTC. Amino acid sequence: CASSPTVQETQYF.

V gene TRBV2 combines with J gene TRBJ1-6; 7 bases are a match to TRBD1. CDR1 and CDR2 (germline): SNHLY, FYNNEI. Trimming removed 6 bases from V and 0 bases from J; junction bases left unmatched: 11. This CDR3 has 18 residues. CDR3 coding DNA: TGTGCCAGCAGAGGGGGCCGGAAGGGAAGCTCCTATAATTCACCCCTCCACTTT. It translates to CASRGGRKGSSYNSPLHF. Looking up the rest from reference TRBV2 and TRBJ1-6 gives the full variable domain: EPEVTQTPSHQVTQMGQEVILRCVPISNHLYFYWYRQILGQKVEFLVSFYNNEISEKSEIFDDQFSVERPDGSNFTLKIRSTKLEDSAMYFCASRGGRKGSSYNSPLHFGNGTRLTVT.

This clone was counted between two and nine times. V is TRBV19 and J is TRBJ1-4; tentatively, D is TRBD1 (5 bases). V dropped 2 bases and J dropped 0 bases, with 10 bases sitting between them. The CDR3 runs 16 residues. From germline, CDR1 is LNHDA and CDR2 SQIVND (reference sequence). The CDR3 loop is CASSIKSTATNEKLFF. CDR3 DNA sequence: TGTGCCAGTAGTATAAAGTCGACAGCAACTAATGAAAAACTGTTTTTT. Filled out from reference TRBV19 and TRBJ1-4, the complete variable domain reads DGGITQSPKYLFRKEGQNVTLSCEQNLNHDAMYWYRQDPGQGLRLIYYSQIVNDFQKGDIAEGYSVSREKKESFPLTVTSAQKNPTAFYLCASSIKSTATNEKLFFGSGTQLSVL.

This clone was seen just once. This sequence joins TRBV5-1 and TRBJ1-2; 7 bases agree with TRBD1. V trimming: 1 base; J trimming: 2 bases; junction bases outside the gene matches: 11. The CDR3 consists of 17 residues. CDR1 and CDR2 from the germline V gene are SGHRS and YFSETQ. CDR3 region: CASSLSPGQATNYGYTF. The CDR3 coding sequence is TGCGCCAGCAGCTTGTCCCCCGGACAGGCGACCAACTATGGCTACACCTTC. The full variable domain, rest sourced from reference TRBV5-1 and TRBJ1-2, is KAGVTQTPRYLIKTRGQQVTLSCSPISGHRSVSWYQQTPGQGLQFLFEYFSETQRNKGNFPGRFSGRQFSNSRSEMNVSTLELGDSALYLCASSLSPGQATNYGYTFGSGTRLTVV.

The chain combines TRBV7-9 with TRBJ2-5, with TRBD2 as a possible D gene (5 bases). The CDR3 loop spans 12 amino acids. Germline-derived CDR1 and CDR2 are SEHNR and FQNEAQ (reference sequence). The germline V and J ends were trimmed by 7 bases and 5 bases, with 11 bases remaining between them. This CDR3 is CASTKGGETQYF. The CDR3 DNA is TGTGCCAGCACCAAGGGCGGGGAGACCCAGTACTTC.

This chain connects TRBV10-1 to TRBJ2-1; D remains ambiguous. Germline V lookup: CDR1 WNHNN, CDR2 SYGVQD (reference sequence). The ends were cut back, 1 base at V and 4 bases at J, with 17 bases in the middle. This CDR3 is 17 amino acids long. The CDR3 coding sequence is TGCGCCAGCAGTGAGTTCCGGTTGTCTATAAGTTACAATGAGCAGTTCTTC. This sequence encodes CASSEFRLSISYNEQFF.

V gene TRBV12-3 or TRBV12-4 combines with J gene TRBJ1-1, with unresolved D. This CDR3 spans 13 amino acids. V was pared by 2 bases and J by 0 bases, with 4 bases between. The CDR3 is CASSLYMNTEAFF. As DNA, the CDR3 is TGTGCCAGCAGTTTATATATGAACACTGAAGCTTTCTTT.

This chain joins TRBV9 and TRBJ2-1; D may be TRBD2 (6 bases). V lost 4 bases and J lost 6, with 17 bases in between. There are 15 residues in the CDR3. The germline V gene encodes CDR1 SGDLS and CDR2 YYNGEE. CDR3 in amino acids: CASSQGGAESNEQFF. The DNA of the CDR3 is TGTGCCAGCAGCCAGGGCGGGGCGGAATCCAATGAGCAGTTCTTC.

The genes are TRBV5-1 and TRBJ1-2, with 9 bases aligning to TRBD1. The CDR3 has 14 amino acids. V was clipped by 4 bases and J by 5 bases; unmatched bases: 6. Per the germline V gene, CDR1 is SGHRS and CDR2 is YFSETQ. The CDR3 DNA is TGCGCCAGCAGCGAAGGACAGGGGCCATATGGCTACACCTTC. Protein sequence: CASSEGQGPYGYTF.

This clone has a single count. J is TRBJ2-7 and V is TRBV27, with 10 bases that match TRBD2. V was clipped by 8 bases and J by 7 bases; unmatched bases: 8. The CDR3 loop spans 13 amino acids. The V gene's germline CDR1 is MNHEY and CDR2 SMNVEV (reference sequence). In DNA form, the CDR3 reads TGTGCCAGCGGGACTAGCGTTGCTAGGGAGCAGTACTTC. Translating gives CASGTSVAREQYF.

The chain is built from TRBV6-1 and TRBJ1-5; perhaps TRBD1 as D (6 bases). CDR3 length: 14 amino acids. CDR1 is MNHNS and CDR2 is SASEGT in the germline V gene. V dropped 2 bases and J dropped 6 bases, with 11 bases sitting between them. The CDR3 region has the DNA TGTGCCAGCAGTGAATCGGGGGGCAGTCAGCCCCAGCATTTT. It codes for CASSESGGSQPQHF.

The chain joins TRBV15 to TRBJ1-5; TRBD1 might be the D (5 bases). Per germline, CDR1 LNHNV and CDR2 YYDKDF (reference sequence). The CDR3 length is 16 residues. Deletions cut 1 base from V and 2 bases from J, with 12 bases between. The CDR3 DNA reads as TGTGCCACCAGCAGAGGGGCAGGGATTCGCAATCAGCCCCAGCATTTT. Amino acids: CATSRGAGIRNQPQHF. The full variable domain, with the rest looked up from reference TRBV15 and TRBJ1-5, is DAMVIQNPRYQVTQFGKPVTLSCSQTLNHNVMYWYQQKSSQAPKLLFHYYDKDFNNEADTPDNFQSRRPNTSFCFLDIRSPGLGDTAMYLCATSRGAGIRNQPQHFGDGTRLSIL.

This chain connects TRBV7-9 to TRBJ1-5, with D maybe TRBD1 (5 bases). The CDR3 spans 13 residues. Trimming removed 5 bases from V and 6 bases from J, with 11 bases in between. CDR1 is SEHNR, CDR2 FQNEAQ, per germline (reference sequence). CDR3 amino acids: CASSLQGGQPQHF. The DNA of the CDR3 is TGTGCCAGCAGCCTTCAGGGAGGTCAGCCCCAGCATTTT.

The chain has TRBV28 and TRBJ1-2; D possibly corresponds to TRBD1 (5 bases). CDR3 size: 16 residues. The germline CDR1 and CDR2 sequences are MDHEN and SYDVKM. The V and J ends lost 7 bases and 2 bases respectively, with 20 bases between them. The CDR3 region is CASMRDLGGRNYGYTF. The CDR3 DNA sequence: TGTGCCAGCATGAGAGACCTCGGGGGACGGAACTATGGCTACACCTTC.

This clone has just one count. This sequence joins TRBV25-1 and TRBJ2-3, with 10 bases lining up with TRBD1. V trimming: 7 bases; J trimming: 4 bases; junction bases outside the gene matches: 2. The CDR3 has 13 residues. Germline values: CDR1 MGHDK, CDR2 SYGVNS. The chain's CDR3 is CASKGQGSDTQYF. The CDR3 DNA reads as TGTGCCAGCAAGGGACAGGGGTCAGATACGCAGTATTTT.

The V call is TRBV24-1, the J call TRBJ2-2; D gene unclear. Germline loops: CDR1 KGHDR, CDR2 SFDVKD. The CDR3 extends over 13 amino acids. The CDR3 sequence: CAVESSNTGELFF. The CDR3 region has the DNA TGTGCTGTCGAGTCATCGAACACCGGGGAGCTGTTTTTT.

The V call is TRBV10-3, the J call TRBJ1-1; 11 bases are shared with TRBD1. Losses at the gene ends were 7 bases for V and 5 bases for J; bases not matched to a gene: 6. The CDR3 has 14 amino acids. Per germline, CDR1 ENHRY and CDR2 SYGVKD. Here the CDR3 reads CAIKGQGVGTEAFF. The CDR3 DNA sequence: TGTGCCATCAAGGGACAGGGGGTCGGTACTGAAGCTTTCTTT.

The chain carries TRBV11-2 and TRBJ2-1; 9 bases map to TRBD2. Germline CDR1 is SGHAT and CDR2 is FQNNGV. The CDR3 is made up of 14 amino acids. Trimming took 1 base from V and 8 from J; bases not matched to a gene: 3. CDR3 nucleotides: TGTGCCAGCAGCTTAGTAGCGGGAGTCTATGAGCAGTTCTTC. Its protein is CASSLVAGVYEQFF.

The rearrangement uses TRBV5-5 and TRBJ2-5; TRBD1 agrees at 7 bases. Germline CDR1 reads SGHKS; CDR2 reads YYEKEE (reference sequence). Trimming cost V 3 bases and J 5 bases; bases outside gene matches: 13. This CDR3 has 16 amino acids. The CDR3 sequence is CASSSTTGQDFETQYF. Written as DNA, the CDR3 is TGTGCCAGCAGCTCGACCACCGGACAGGACTTTGAGACCCAGTACTTC.

CDR3 sequence reads: CASSLTYSSPGLGTYEQYF. In nucleotides, the CDR3 is TGCGCCAGCAGCCTAACCTACTCGTCCCCGGGACTCGGAACCTACGAGCAGTACTTC. The rearrangement links TRBV4-1 to TRBJ2-7; D perhaps matches TRBD2 (6 bases). Germline assignment: CDR1 MGHRA and CDR2 YSYEKL. This CDR3 has 19 residues. The V gene lost 4 bases and the J gene lost 2 bases, with 27 bases spanning the gap.